The sequence of this TCR beta chain was determined in a study of T-cell reconstitution after alpha-beta-depleted transplantation in children. As to this clonotype: Its target is unknown.

Unique molecular identifiers were incorporated during preparation of the TCRbeta library. Each CDR3 protein is one row after TCRdb ran MiXCR on the PCR reads. In the table there are approximately 82,000 distinct CDR3 sequences, 15% to 20% of which are singletons. The J segment lost 12 bases and the V segment lost 0 bases, leaving 1 base of the junction unmatched. This CDR3 spans 12 amino acids. Findings and caveats of the study: Reported findings indicate that, about two months after transplant, alpha-beta T cells came from several hundred expanded clones, which were derived from non-depleted graft cells.

Sample: PBMCs, mostly from graft donor cells, taken 360 days after TCRalphabeta/CD19-depleted stem cell transplant. V gene TRBV12-3 or TRBV12-4 combines with J gene TRBJ2-1; 8 nucleotides line up with TRBD1. The clonotype was recovered from a male patient aged 2 to 10 who had a stem cell transplant for acute lymphoblastic leukemia, so the T cells may come from the graft donor. CDR3 nucleotide sequence: TGTGCCAGCAGTTTAGCGGGGACAGGGCAGTTCTTC. Residues: CASSLAGTGQFF.